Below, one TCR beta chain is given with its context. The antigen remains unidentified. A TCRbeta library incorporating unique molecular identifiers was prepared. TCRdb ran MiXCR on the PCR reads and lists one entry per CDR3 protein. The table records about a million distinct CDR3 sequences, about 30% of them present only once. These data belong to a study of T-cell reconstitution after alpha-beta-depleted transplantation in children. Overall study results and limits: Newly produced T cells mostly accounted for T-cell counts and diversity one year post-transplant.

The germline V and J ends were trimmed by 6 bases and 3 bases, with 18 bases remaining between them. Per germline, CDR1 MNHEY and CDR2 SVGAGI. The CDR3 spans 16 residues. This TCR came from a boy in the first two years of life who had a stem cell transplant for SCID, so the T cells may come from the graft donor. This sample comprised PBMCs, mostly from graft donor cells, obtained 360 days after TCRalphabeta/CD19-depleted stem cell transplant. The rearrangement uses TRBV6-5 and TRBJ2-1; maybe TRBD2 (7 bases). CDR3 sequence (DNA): TGTGCCAGCAGCTTACTGGCGGGGGCCAGCTACAATGAGCAGTTCTTC. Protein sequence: CASSLLAGASYNEQFF.